This entry lists 25 T cell receptor beta chains sequenced from one sample in a study of cytomegalovirus exposure and HLA in healthy donors. PCR primers comprised 60 Vbeta and 13 Jbeta primers. Data came from immunoSEQ multiplex PCR; TCRdb stores just in-frame clones and leaves some out. Among around 210,000 clones listed, more than 75% were seen once. Sequencing was done on a sample of PBMCs. The receptors come from a girl aged 2-9 years in good health and CMV-seronegative.

The rearrangement uses TRBV9 and TRBJ1-3; D is possibly TRBD1 (5 bases). Trimming left V 0 bases short and J 4 bases short, with 8 bases between. Germline CDR1 is SGDLS and CDR2 is YYNGEE. The CDR3 contains 14 residues. The CDR3 sequence: CASSVDPGGNTIYF. DNA of the CDR3: TGTGCCAGCAGCGTAGACCCAGGGGGAAACACCATATATTTT.

This clone turned up a few times. V usage is TRBV6-1 and J usage is TRBJ2-3, with a tentative D call TRBD1 (6 bases). Trimming stripped 5 bases from V and 0 bases from J, with 12 bases between. Germline values: CDR1 MNHNS, CDR2 SASEGT. The CDR3 has 15 residues. The CDR3 DNA sequence: TGTGCCAGCAGTACCGGGACACTAAGCACAGATACGCAGTATTTT. Protein sequence: CASSTGTLSTDTQYF.

In its sample, this clone was seen a few times. This chain links TRBV27 with TRBJ1-5; 10 bases are shared with TRBD1. After removal of 6 bases from V and 7 bases from J, the junction contained 9 bases not matched to a gene. Germline lookup yields CDR1 MNHEY and CDR2 SMNVEV (reference sequence). The CDR3 loop spans 15 amino acids. CDR3 DNA: TGTGCCAGCAGCGATCGACAGGGGGCGTGGCAGCCCCAGCATTTT. Amino acid sequence: CASSDRQGAWQPQHF.

This clone was seen just once. The chain is built from TRBV5-4 and TRBJ2-5; TRBD1 might be the D (6 bases). This CDR3 contains 13 residues. The germline CDR1 and CDR2 sequences are SGHNT and YYREEE (reference sequence). V lost 6 bases and J lost 2, with 11 bases in between. CDR3 sequence reads: CASTIQGQETQYF. The DNA for the CDR3 is TGTGCCAGCACTATTCAGGGGCAAGAGACCCAGTACTTC.

The chain couples TRBV5-1 to TRBJ2-5; TRBD2 aligns across 7 bases. The CDR3 contains 15 residues. Germline trimming cut 6 bases from V and 4 bases from J; bases unmatched to any gene: 12. From germline, CDR1 is SGHRS and CDR2 YFSETQ. In nucleotides, the CDR3 is TGCGCCAGCAAAAAGAACTTAGCGGGCGGAGAGACCCAGTACTTC. It yields the protein CASKKNLAGGETQYF.

The chain couples TRBV11-2 to TRBJ2-5; weak D call: TRBD2 (5 bases). Germline CDR1 and CDR2: SGHAT and FQNNGV. V dropped 3 bases and J dropped 0 bases, with 11 bases sitting between them. CDR3 size: 15 residues. CDR3 sequence reads: CASSLMGVHQETQYF. In DNA form, the CDR3 reads TGTGCCAGCAGCTTGATGGGAGTGCACCAAGAGACCCAGTACTTC.

The V gene is TRBV5-1, the J gene TRBJ2-2, with a weak D call TRBD2 (6 bases). Trimming shortened V by 4 bases and J by 5 bases, and 12 bases separated the two germline ends. Looked up from germline, CDR1 is SGHRS and CDR2 is YFSETQ. The CDR3 totals 14 residues. CDR3 sequence reads: CASSRRESTGELFF. Written as DNA, the CDR3 is TGCGCCAGCAGCCGACGGGAGAGTACCGGGGAGCTGTTTTTT.

The chain combines TRBV27 with TRBJ2-1, with D tentatively TRBD1 (5 bases). Trimming left V 3 bases short and J 8 bases short, with 11 bases between. This CDR3 is 13 amino acids long. The germline V gene has CDR1 MNHEY and CDR2 SMNVEV (reference sequence). The CDR3 protein is CASSFQGIDEQFF. In DNA form, the CDR3 reads TGTGCCAGCAGTTTTCAGGGAATCGATGAGCAGTTCTTC.

This sequence joins TRBV5-4 and TRBJ2-3; a weak D match, TRBD1 (6 bases). The CDR3 is 12 amino acids. Trimming took off 0 bases at V and 11 bases at J, with 10 bases between the two ends. The germline V gene encodes CDR1 SGHNT and CDR2 YYREEE (reference sequence). The CDR3 nucleotides read TGTGCCAGCAGCTTGGAGGGGGTGGGGCAGTATTTT. Its protein is CASSLEGVGQYF.

The rearrangement joins TRBV7-9 to TRBJ1-3; possibly TRBD1 for D (5 bases). The CDR3 contains 14 residues. With 5 bases removed from V and 6 bases from J, the gap between germline ends came to 14 bases. Germline-derived CDR1 and CDR2 are SEHNR and FQNEAQ (reference sequence). CDR3 DNA sequence: TGTGCCAGCAGCCCCCGACAGAAGGAAAACACCATATATTTT. Amino acid sequence: CASSPRQKENTIYF.

The chain employs TRBV4-2 and TRBJ2-3, with a weak D call TRBD2 (5 bases). Trimming pared 6 bases from V and 1 base from J, leaving 8 bases between. Germline values: CDR1 LGHNA, CDR2 YNFKEQ. The CDR3 is 13 residues long. Here the CDR3 DNA reads TGTGCCAGCAGACCAGCGGGCACAGATACGCAGTATTTT. Its translation: CASRPAGTDTQYF.

V gene TRBV27 combines with J gene TRBJ2-1; tentative D call: TRBD2 (7 bases). The V end lost 7 bases, the J end lost 3 bases, and 19 bases lay between the germline ends. CDR3 length equals 16 residues. Germline CDR1 is MNHEY and CDR2 is SMNVEV (reference sequence). The CDR3 DNA reads as TGTGCCAGCAAGTTAGGGGGGGCATACCTCTACAATGAGCAGTTCTTC. This encodes CASKLGGAYLYNEQFF.

The chain recombines TRBV4-1 with TRBJ2-2; 10 positions agree with TRBD1. The CDR3 is 16 amino acids. The V segment lost 2 bases and the J segment 3 bases; nucleotides outside the gene matches: 3. Germline CDR1 MGHRA, CDR2 YSYEKL. DNA of the CDR3: TGCGCCAGCAGCCAACCGGGACAGGGGCACACCGGGGAGCTGTTTTTT. This encodes CASSQPGQGHTGELFF.

This chain links TRBV19 with TRBJ1-2; D remains ambiguous. The V end was cut by 6 bases, the J end by 4 bases, with 9 bases between. Germline CDR1 LNHDA, CDR2 SQIVND (reference sequence). CDR3 length equals 12 residues. The DNA of the CDR3 is TGTGCCAGTAGGACACAGCTCTATGGCTACACCTTC. Its translation is CASRTQLYGYTF. The complete variable domain, with remaining parts taken from reference TRBV19 and TRBJ1-2, reads DGGITQSPKYLFRKEGQNVTLSCEQNLNHDAMYWYRQDPGQGLRLIYYSQIVNDFQKGDIAEGYSVSREKKESFPLTVTSAQKNPTAFYLCASRTQLYGYTFGSGTRLTVV.

The chain is built from TRBV7-8 and TRBJ2-7; D perhaps matches TRBD1 (6 bases). V gave up 5 bases and J gave up 2 bases, with 28 bases separating them. In germline, CDR1 is SGHVS, CDR2 FQNEAQ. This CDR3 is 19 amino acids long. The CDR3: CASSPVDRYRGDPTYEQYF. CDR3 in DNA: TGTGCCAGCAGCCCAGTAGACAGGTACCGAGGGGATCCTACCTACGAGCAGTACTTC.

This chain links TRBV7-8 with TRBJ2-5, with a tentative D call TRBD2 (6 bases). CDR3 length: 18 residues. V was pared by 3 bases and J by 4 bases, with 24 bases between. Germline loops: CDR1 SGHVS, CDR2 FQNEAQ. In nucleotides, the CDR3 is TGTGCCAGCAGCTTCGCTAGTAGGATGGCGGGACGGGGAGAGACCCAGTACTTC. Translating gives CASSFASRMAGRGETQYF.

This CDR3 is CASSAPRRALTGELFF. For the CDR3, the DNA is TGTGCCAGCAGTGCCCCCCGGCGGGCTCTCACCGGGGAGCTGTTTTTT. This chain uses TRBV6-6 with TRBJ2-2, with a weak D call TRBD2 (5 bases). The CDR3 spans 16 residues. Germline loops: CDR1 MNHNY, CDR2 SVGAGI (reference sequence). Trimming pared 5 bases from V and 4 bases from J, leaving 17 bases between.

The chain combines TRBV10-3 with TRBJ1-5; tentatively, D is TRBD1 (6 bases). The CDR3 extends over 15 amino acids. Germline V gene sequence: CDR1 ENHRY, CDR2 SYGVKD. V shed 5 bases and J shed 2 bases, with 13 bases lying between them. CDR3 nucleotide sequence: TGTGCCATCAGTAACAGGGACGAGGGCAATCAGCCCCAGCATTTT. Encoded protein: CAISNRDEGNQPQHF.

The rearrangement joins TRBV5-4 to TRBJ2-7; D is possibly TRBD1 (6 bases). V lost 2 bases and J 2 bases, leaving 11 bases between the germline ends. This CDR3 is built from 14 residues. The V gene's germline CDR1 is SGHNT and CDR2 YYREEE (reference sequence). Here the CDR3 DNA reads TGTGCCAGCAGCTTATCCACAGGGACCTACGAGCAGTACTTC. Translation gives CASSLSTGTYEQYF. Using reference TRBV5-4 and TRBJ2-7 for the parts outside the CDR3, the full variable domain is ETGVTQSPTHLIKTRGQQVTLRCSSQSGHNTVSWYQQALGQGPQFIFQYYREEENGRGNFPPRFSGLQFPNYSSELNVNALELDDSALYLCASSLSTGTYEQYFGPGTRLTVT.

This rearrangement joins TRBV2 to TRBJ1-5, with D uncertain. The germline CDR1 and CDR2 sequences are SNHLY and FYNNEI. V dropped 3 bases and J dropped 6 bases, with 6 bases sitting between them. The CDR3 is made up of 12 amino acids. The CDR3 DNA is TGTGCCAGCAGTGACCCCCTTCAGCCCCAGCATTTT. Amino acid sequence: CASSDPLQPQHF. Together with reference TRBV2 and TRBJ1-5, the CDR3 gives the full variable domain: EPEVTQTPSHQVTQMGQEVILRCVPISNHLYFYWYRQILGQKVEFLVSFYNNEISEKSEIFDDQFSVERPDGSNFTLKIRSTKLEDSAMYFCASSDPLQPQHFGDGTRLSIL.

To note about this clone: Other DNA sequences within the sample encode an identical CDR3. V gene TRBV19 combines with J gene TRBJ1-6, with TRBD1 matching 7 bases. Trimming removed 2 bases from V and 4 bases from J; junction bases left unmatched: 2. This CDR3 comprises 15 residues. The germline V gene encodes CDR1 LNHDA and CDR2 SQIVND (reference sequence). CDR3: CASSITGAYNSPLHF. The CDR3 DNA is TGTGCCAGTAGTATAACAGGGGCTTATAATTCACCCCTCCACTTT.

V is TRBV5-1 and J is TRBJ1-6; 12 bases are shared with TRBD1. The CDR3 contains 15 residues. Germline-derived CDR1 and CDR2 are SGHRS and YFSETQ. The V and J ends lost 4 bases and 11 bases, in that order; junction bases with no gene match: 7. The CDR3 DNA sequence: TGCGCCAGCAGCCGGGGACAGGGGGCAACTACACCCCTCCACTTT. Translating it yields CASSRGQGATTPLHF.

The rearrangement links TRBV5-5 to TRBJ1-2; 8 positions agree with TRBD1. CDR1 SGHKS and CDR2 YYEKEE come from the germline V gene (reference sequence). The CDR3 is made up of 14 amino acids. V trimming: 5 bases; J trimming: 4 bases; junction bases outside the gene matches: 7. CDR3 amino acids: CASRLPGTGYGYTF. CDR3 sequence (DNA): TGTGCCAGCAGACTGCCCGGGACAGGCTATGGCTACACCTTC.

This clone was seen only a few times. The chain combines TRBV27 with TRBJ2-7; TRBD1 might be the D (6 bases). The CDR3 consists of 13 residues. The V gene's germline CDR1 is MNHEY and CDR2 SMNVEV (reference sequence). V was shortened by 1 base and J by 7 bases, with 11 bases between the two germline ends. The CDR3 reads CASSLFGTSEQYF. CDR3 nucleotides: TGTGCCAGCAGTTTATTCGGGACAAGTGAGCAGTACTTC.

The chain employs TRBV30 and TRBJ2-3, with 9 bases lining up with TRBD1. Germline CDR1 and CDR2: GTSNPN and SVGIG (reference sequence). The junction had 8 bases not matched to a gene; V was cut back by 2 bases and J by 5 bases. The CDR3 spans 15 residues. CDR3 region: CAWSPLQGAQDTQYF. DNA for the CDR3: TGTGCCTGGAGTCCTCTACAGGGGGCTCAAGATACGCAGTATTTT.